This entry is about one T cell receptor (beta chain). This clonotype was detected only a few times. Its specific antigen is unknown. Base quality data are lacking; no much larger clone is found one base away. CDR1 and CDR2, looked up from the germline V gene, are SQVTM and ANQGSEA. From the cysteine up to the phenylalanine, the CDR3 has a length of 11 residues. Only the CDR3 portion is preserved as DNA: 33 bases, with reading frame beginning at the first base. Trimming removed 7 bases from V and 8 bases from J, leaving 11 bases between the germline ends. To prepare the library, 5' RACE was applied. The listed sequencing device is NextSeq 500. The TCR library protocol attached unique molecular identifiers to individual cDNA molecules to correct for sequencing error and PCR bias. Both TCR alpha and beta chains were sequenced, and tight co-correlation was observed between alpha and beta sequence abundances in each sample. The authors' pipeline ran thus. Decombinator V4 was used to annotate TCR sequences for V gene, J gene and CDR3. TCRs were defined as expanded if a significant change between any two time points was detected under a Poisson model with p below 0.0001. TCR abundances were normalised to the total number of TCRs sequenced in each sample and reported as counts per million. TRAV1-2 paired with TRAJ12, TRAJ20 or TRAJ33 defined MAIT TCRs, while TRAV10 paired with TRAJ18 defined iNKT TCRs. A search of VDJdb, accessed on 1 November 2021, was run for TCRs annotated to CMV, EBV and SARS-CoV-2, with TCRs annotated for multiple antigens excluded. The raw public reads went through TCRdb reprocessing: fastp at Q25, MiXCR clone calling, in-frame beta chains kept. CDR3 protein duplicates are merged, each entry listing the most common genes and DNA. TCRdb's processing, not the study's, gives the V and J calls here. The sample table contains tens of thousands of distinct CDR3 sequences; only one count was recorded for roughly 6% of them. The top ten clonotypes cover 5.9% of the sample.

This was a case-control study nested in a cohort of healthcare workers in London, UK, who had nasopharyngeal swab PCR tests and blood samples taken every week. Between 23 and 31 March 2020, the week of the UK lockdown, healthcare workers were enrolled and then followed up weekly for as long as 16 weeks. These data are taken from a study of early T cells in non-severe SARS-CoV-2 infection (dated by TCRdb to the early 2020s). Concerning the study at large: Because TCR sequencing was done on bulk RNA from unsorted whole blood, the alpha and beta chains could not be paired.

The paper's findings and limits, for the study overall: VDJdb matching was skewed toward anti-spike CD8 responses and likely underestimated virus-specific expansions by missing private and CD4 specificities.

The TCR comes from an adult who was a healthcare worker with PCR-confirmed SARS-CoV-2 infection or an uninfected control (not recorded which). Rearrangement joined TRBV29-1 to TRBJ1-4; TRBD1 is a possible D gene, resting on 5 matching bases. Sequenced input: whole blood. The CDR3: CSGRRGEKLFF. The nucleotide sequence reads TGCAGCGGCAGACGGGGGGAAAAACTGTTTTTT.